What follows are 6 T cell receptor beta chains derived from one specimen sequenced in a study of beta chain features in type 1 diabetes. Every isolated RNA sample was fully reverse transcribed, so sequencing captured expressed TCRB transcripts. Some clones are missing from TCRdb's copy, which holds only in-frame ones; the method was immunoSEQ multiplex PCR. This sample carries 350,000 or so clones, about 20% of them seen once, and the ten largest clones take approximately 0.041%. Sequencing input: naive CD4+ T cells from blood. The receptors originated from a woman aged 18 to 35 in good health.

This clone showed up just a few times. The CDR3 nucleotides read TGTGCCAGCAGCCGGGACAGGGGGCTTGGCTACACCTTC. It translates to CASSRDRGLGYTF. This chain uses TRBV6-6 with TRBJ1-2, with 12 bases fitting TRBD1. The CDR3 is 13 amino acids. Losses at the gene ends were 6 bases for V and 7 bases for J; bases not matched to a gene: 3. Germline V lookup: CDR1 MNHNY, CDR2 SVGAGI (reference sequence).

The chain is built from TRBV30 and TRBJ2-2; a possible D gene is TRBD2 (5 bases). V was shortened by 1 base and J by 3 bases, with 6 bases between the two germline ends. The CDR3 covers 13 residues. Germline lookup yields CDR1 GTSNPN and CDR2 SVGIG (reference sequence). This chain's CDR3 is CAWSGGYTGELFF. CDR3 nucleotide sequence: TGTGCCTGGAGTGGAGGGTACACCGGGGAGCTGTTTTTT.

The chain couples TRBV10-3 to TRBJ2-7, with 13 bases matching TRBD2. Trimming removed 11 bases from V and 5 bases from J; junction bases left unmatched: 6. The CDR3 has 13 amino acids. Germline V gene data show CDR1 as ENHRY and CDR2 as SYGVKD. Written as DNA, the CDR3 is TGTGCCTCGGGACTAGCGGGACTCGACGAGCAGTACTTC. Protein: CASGLAGLDEQYF.

There are a few counts of this clone. The chain is built from TRBV6-1 and TRBJ2-4; D is perhaps TRBD1 (6 bases). This CDR3 is 13 amino acids long. The V gene lost 8 bases and the J gene lost 6 bases, with 14 bases spanning the gap. From germline, CDR1 is MNHNS and CDR2 SASEGT. CDR3 residues: CASSGASGNIQYF. The CDR3 DNA follows: TGTGCCAGCTCAGGGGCATCGGGAAACATTCAGTACTTC.

The chain uses TRBV6-5 and TRBJ2-4; D is unclear. CDR1 and CDR2 from the germline V gene are MNHEY and SVGAGI. The CDR3 has 14 residues. Trimming pared 5 bases from V and 0 bases from J, leaving 8 bases between. The CDR3 nucleotides are TGTGCCAGCAGTGCGAGGCTAGCCAAAAACATTCAGTACTTC. As protein: CASSARLAKNIQYF.

J is TRBJ2-6 and V is TRBV7-8; 7 bases match TRBD2. Germline assignment: CDR1 SGHVS and CDR2 FQNEAQ. The CDR3 is made up of 16 amino acids. V lost 2 bases and J lost 2; bases outside the gene matches: 3. For the CDR3, the DNA is TGTGCCAGCAGCTTATTAGGACTAGCTGGGGCCAACGTCCTGACTTTC. Protein: CASSLLGLAGANVLTF.